The 31 T cell receptor beta chains given below trace back to one sample, sequenced in a study of blood T cell repertoires in COVID-19 (dated by TCRdb to about 2020). Libraries came from the immunoSEQ multiplex PCR assay. The table comes from immuneACCESS by way of TCRdb, which keeps in-frame sequences with V and J called. Part of the clones is missing from these tables; in studies checked, under half for an unresolved V gene and the rest for unknown reasons. The sample contains approximately 120,000 clones, around 89% of them found a single time. The ten largest clones add up to about a fifth of the sample. Sequencing was done on a sample of peripheral blood. The receptors shown here come from a human donor with acute or convalescent COVID-19. The donor label of this sample is uncertain.

CDR3 bases: TGTGCCAGCAGCCCGGTAGCTGGTTCCGGGGAGCTGTTTTTT. Translation gives CASSPVAGSGELFF. V and J are TRBV3-1 (or the pseudogene TRBV3-2) and TRBJ2-2; D is uncertain. Germline V gene sequence: CDR1 LGHDT, CDR2 YNNKEL (reference sequence). There are 14 residues in the CDR3. V lost 4 bases and J 6 bases, leaving 12 bases between the germline ends.

The rearrangement uses TRBV24-1 and TRBJ1-1, with TRBD1 matching over 8 bases. Germline lookup yields CDR1 KGHDR and CDR2 SFDVKD. V was clipped by 3 bases and J by 9 bases; unmatched bases: 5. This CDR3 contains 13 residues. CDR3 bases: TGTGCCACCAGTGATCCCCGGGACAGGAAAGCTTTCTTT. Translation: CATSDPRDRKAFF.

The chain combines TRBV28 with TRBJ2-5; no clear D gene. Trimming cost V 3 bases and J 4 bases, with 15 bases left between them. This CDR3 spans 15 amino acids. Germline CDR1 and CDR2: MDHEN and SYDVKM. The CDR3 DNA is TGTGCCAGCAGTTTTACGACGGCAGGTCGAGAGACCCAGTACTTC. Residues: CASSFTTAGRETQYF.

This chain connects TRBV27 to TRBJ1-5; D is undetermined. The CDR3 consists of 12 residues. Deletions cut 11 bases from V and 4 bases from J, with 12 bases between. Germline CDR1 MNHEY, CDR2 SMNVEV (reference sequence). This CDR3 is CAVSGPNQPQHF. CDR3 DNA: TGTGCCGTTAGCGGTCCGAATCAGCCCCAGCATTTT.

The gene calls are TRBV20-1 and TRBJ2-7, with 7 bases identical to TRBD2. V was pared by 3 bases and J by 2 bases, with 7 bases of the junction left unmatched. CDR1 is DFQATT and CDR2 is SNEGSKA in the germline V gene (reference sequence). There are 14 residues in the CDR3. CDR3 in amino acids: CSASVGGYPYEQYF. CDR3 nucleotide sequence: TGCAGTGCTAGTGTCGGGGGGTATCCCTACGAGCAGTACTTC.

The V and J genes are TRBV6-6 and TRBJ1-4; TRBD1 aligns across 7 bases. V was clipped by 5 bases and J by 5 bases; unmatched bases: 5. This CDR3 is built from 14 residues. CDR1 and CDR2 from the germline V gene are MNHNY and SVGAGI (reference sequence). DNA for the CDR3: TGTGCCAGCAGTGATTTGACAGGGAATGAAAAACTGTTTTTT. Translated: CASSDLTGNEKLFF.

The table lists this clone with a count of one. The CDR3 reads CATSDTQGEDNEQFF. For the CDR3, the DNA is TGTGCCACCAGTGATACACAGGGAGAAGACAATGAGCAGTTCTTC. The chain has TRBV24-1 and TRBJ2-1; TRBD1 is a possible D gene (6 bases). The V and J ends lost 3 bases and 5 bases respectively, with 13 bases between them. The CDR3 extends over 15 amino acids. The germline gives CDR1 KGHDR, CDR2 SFDVKD.

This clone was counted between two and nine times. The gene calls are TRBV6-5 and TRBJ2-1; 12 positions match TRBD2. Germline assignment: CDR1 MNHEY and CDR2 SVGAGI. This CDR3 has 14 residues. V was pared by 2 bases and J by 11 bases, with 4 bases of the junction left unmatched. The CDR3: CASSYETSGSKQFF. The CDR3 DNA follows: TGTGCCAGCAGTTACGAGACTAGCGGGAGTAAGCAGTTCTTC.

The chain recombines TRBV14 with TRBJ2-1; the D is unclear. Germline loops: CDR1 SGHDN, CDR2 FVKESK. V was clipped by 6 bases and J by 4 bases, with 16 bases between them. This CDR3 has 15 amino acids. The CDR3 region has the DNA TGTGCCAGCAGAAAAACTCTAGACTTGTACAATGAGCAGTTCTTC. Its translation: CASRKTLDLYNEQFF.

Points on this clone: The junction shows a germline mismatch at one end, possibly a read error. The V gene is TRBV12-5, the J gene TRBJ2-2; D is possibly TRBD2 (6 bases). The CDR3 covers 14 residues. CDR1 and CDR2 (germline): LGHNT, FRNRAP. CDR3 nucleotides: TGTGCTAGTGGCCTAGCGCCGAATACCGGGGAGCTGTTTTTT. This codes for CASGLAPNTGELFF.

The chain uses TRBV19 and TRBJ2-2; 9 bases are shared with TRBD2. Germline trimming cut 7 bases from V and 6 bases from J; bases unmatched to any gene: 6. This CDR3 spans 14 amino acids. Per germline, CDR1 LNHDA and CDR2 SQIVND (reference sequence). CDR3 coding DNA: TGTGCCAGTAAATGGGCGGGAGGGGCCGGGGAGCTGTTTTTT. Translation: CASKWAGGAGELFF.

This clone has a handful of counts. V gene TRBV30 combines with J gene TRBJ1-1, with 7 bases identical to TRBD1. Germline CDR1 GTSNPN, CDR2 SVGIG (reference sequence). CDR3 length: 14 amino acids. The V segment lost 4 bases and the J segment 1 base; nucleotides outside the gene matches: 6. The CDR3 nucleotides read TGTGCCTGGACCCGGGACAGCTCGAACACTGAAGCTTTCTTT. Protein: CAWTRDSSNTEAFF.

The CDR3 DNA is TGTGCCAGCAGTTACTCGATGCTAGCGGGGAACAATGAGCAGTTCTTC. The encoded protein is CASSYSMLAGNNEQFF. The J gene is TRBJ2-1, the V gene TRBV6-5, with TRBD2 identical over 9 bases. Trimming cost V 0 bases and J 5 bases; bases outside gene matches: 5. The CDR3 spans 16 residues. Germline assignment: CDR1 MNHEY and CDR2 SVGAGI.

The gene calls are TRBV11-2 and TRBJ2-3; D might be TRBD2 (5 bases). V was clipped by 5 bases and J by 1 base, with 10 bases between them. In germline, CDR1 is SGHAT, CDR2 FQNNGV. The CDR3 has 14 residues. DNA of the CDR3: TGTGCCAGCAGCCTCGGACTCCGCACAGATACGCAGTATTTT. Encoded protein: CASSLGLRTDTQYF.

This clone was seen once. The CDR3 reads CAISDITEAFF. For the CDR3, the DNA is TGTGCCATCAGTGATATCACTGAAGCTTTCTTT. V and J are TRBV10-3 and TRBJ1-1; no clear D gene. V lost 3 bases, J lost 4 bases, and 3 bases lay in between. The germline V gene has CDR1 ENHRY and CDR2 SYGVKD. This CDR3 is 11 amino acids long.

The chain couples TRBV19 to TRBJ2-2; TRBD2 might be the D (6 bases). The germline V gene encodes CDR1 LNHDA and CDR2 SQIVND (reference sequence). The V gene lost 5 bases and the J gene lost 8 bases, with 9 bases spanning the gap. The CDR3 runs 12 residues. The CDR3 sequence is CASSLRGGELFF. CDR3 DNA: TGTGCCAGTAGTCTGCGGGGAGGGGAGCTGTTTTTT.

The chain links TRBV10-3 to TRBJ1-2; D is unclear. Trimming pared 3 bases from V and 0 bases from J, leaving 11 bases between. The CDR3 is 15 amino acids. CDR1 ENHRY and CDR2 SYGVKD come from the germline V gene. The CDR3 nucleotides are TGTGCCATCAGTGATGCTTTAGTCGCTAACTATGGCTACACCTTC. Protein: CAISDALVANYGYTF.

The chain uses TRBV4-1 and TRBJ2-7, with 10 bases matching TRBD2. Looked up from germline, CDR1 is MGHRA and CDR2 is YSYEKL. This CDR3 region has 14 residues. The trim removed 5 bases at V and 5 bases at J, leaving 6 bases unmatched. For the CDR3, the DNA is TGCGCCAGCAGCTACAGCGGGGGGGCGGACGAGCAGTACTTC. This encodes CASSYSGGADEQYF.

The V and J genes are TRBV5-4 and TRBJ2-5, with 7 nucleotides matching TRBD1. Trimming at V came to 0 bases and at J to 2 bases, leaving 1 base not matched to a gene. The length of the CDR3 is 14 residues. CDR1 is SGHNT, CDR2 YYREEE, per germline (reference sequence). The CDR3 coding sequence is TGTGCCAGCAGCTTGGGGGGACAGCAAGAGACCCAGTACTTC. Residues: CASSLGGQQETQYF.

V is TRBV18 and J is TRBJ1-3, with TRBD1 matching 7 bases. V trimming: 4 bases; J trimming: 6 bases; junction bases outside the gene matches: 9. Germline V gene lookup returns CDR1 KGHSH and CDR2 LQKENI. The CDR3 contains 15 residues. CDR3 bases: TGTGCCAGCTCACTTACTTCCGGGACAGCAAACACCATATATTTT. This encodes CASSLTSGTANTIYF.

The chain recombines TRBV28 with TRBJ1-6, with no clear D. In germline, CDR1 is MDHEN, CDR2 SYDVKM. The V gene lost 6 bases and the J gene lost 10 bases, with 10 bases spanning the gap. The CDR3 spans 12 residues. The DNA of the CDR3 is TGTGCCAGCAGCGTCAGTCGATCACCCCTCCACTTT. This gives the protein CASSVSRSPLHF.

This chain connects TRBV27 to TRBJ2-5; D call uncertain. The CDR3 is 13 amino acids. Deletions cut 2 bases from V and 4 bases from J, with 8 bases between. Germline assignment: CDR1 MNHEY and CDR2 SMNVEV (reference sequence). This CDR3 is CASSLRLVETQYF. The CDR3 nucleotides read TGTGCCAGCAGTTTAAGACTTGTAGAGACCCAGTACTTC.

The rearrangement links TRBV14 to TRBJ2-7; TRBD2 is a possible D gene (5 bases). This CDR3 has 16 residues. Trimming cost V 1 base and J 3 bases, with 16 bases left between them. Germline V gene lookup returns CDR1 SGHDN and CDR2 FVKESK. CDR3 coding DNA: TGTGCCAGCAGCCAAGTCCGAACCGGGATCAACTACGAGCAGTACTTC. Its translation is CASSQVRTGINYEQYF.

V gene TRBV4-1 combines with J gene TRBJ1-3, with 7 bases lining up with TRBD1. The germline V gene has CDR1 MGHRA and CDR2 YSYEKL. This CDR3 has 15 residues. The V gene end was trimmed by 9 bases and the J gene end by 0 bases; junction bases not matched to a gene: 8. In DNA form, the CDR3 reads TGCGCCAGTAAAGGACAGGTTCTCTCTGGAAACACCATATATTTT. This translates into CASKGQVLSGNTIYF.

The chain employs TRBV18 and TRBJ1-1; D is unclear. V lost 3 bases, J lost 0 bases, and 11 bases lay in between. The CDR3 is 15 residues long. Germline V gene data show CDR1 as KGHSH and CDR2 as LQKENI. The DNA of the CDR3 is TGTGCCAGCTCACCGGGCAAGGCGATGAACACTGAAGCTTTCTTT. It yields the protein CASSPGKAMNTEAFF.

The chain employs TRBV5-1 and TRBJ1-4; 8 bases line up with TRBD1. The CDR3 consists of 16 residues. Germline CDR1 SGHRS, CDR2 YFSETQ. V lost 4 bases, J lost 4 bases, and 9 bases stayed unmatched. The CDR3: CASSKRGQGNNEKLFF. CDR3 nucleotides: TGCGCCAGCAGCAAACGAGGACAGGGAAATAATGAAAAACTGTTTTTT.

The chain joins TRBV18 to TRBJ1-4; perhaps TRBD1 as D (6 bases). The CDR3 has 16 residues. V dropped 3 bases and J dropped 7 bases, with 18 bases sitting between them. The germline V gene encodes CDR1 KGHSH and CDR2 LQKENI. The CDR3 DNA follows: TGTGCCAGCTCACCGGCGGTCCAGGGGTTGGCTGAAAAACTGTTTTTT. This sequence encodes CASSPAVQGLAEKLFF.

This rearrangement joins TRBV25-1 to TRBJ2-5, with D maybe TRBD1 (5 bases). The CDR3 runs 13 residues. Germline-derived CDR1 and CDR2 are MGHDK and SYGVNS. V gave up 4 bases and J gave up 5 bases, with 11 bases separating them. The CDR3 sequence is CASSGQGSETQYF. Written as DNA, the CDR3 is TGTGCCAGCAGTGGTCAGGGTAGTGAGACCCAGTACTTC.

The chain recombines TRBV30 with TRBJ2-7, with D possibly matching TRBD2 (6 bases). The CDR3 is 16 residues long. V was clipped by 1 base and J by 0 bases, with 16 bases between them. Germline CDR1 reads GTSNPN; CDR2 reads SVGIG (reference sequence). DNA of the CDR3: TGTGCCTGGAGTGAAGACGGCGGAGGGAGCTCCTACGAGCAGTACTTC. Translating it yields CAWSEDGGGSSYEQYF. Together with reference TRBV30 and TRBJ2-7, the CDR3 gives the full variable domain: SQTIHQWPATLVQPVGSPLSLECTVEGTSNPNLYWYRQAAGRGLQLLFYSVGIGQISSEVPQNLSASRPQDRQFILSSKKLLLSDSGFYLCAWSEDGGGSSYEQYFGPGTRLTVT.

The V gene is TRBV11-2, the J gene TRBJ1-1, with 8 bases aligning to TRBD1. Losses at the gene ends were 5 bases for V and 1 base for J; bases not matched to a gene: 3. Germline loops: CDR1 SGHAT, CDR2 FQNNGV. This CDR3 has 14 residues. CDR3 bases: TGTGCCAGCAGCCCGGGACAGGCGAACACTGAAGCTTTCTTT. Its protein product is CASSPGQANTEAFF.

This clone appeared once. The genes are TRBV5-6 and TRBJ1-1, with D perhaps matching TRBD1 (6 bases). V gave up 4 bases and J gave up 11 bases, with 21 bases separating them. The CDR3 has 14 amino acids. CDR1 SGHDT and CDR2 YYEEEE come from the germline V gene. The CDR3 is CASSPIDRNTGAFF. In nucleotides, the CDR3 is TGTGCCAGCAGCCCAATTGACAGGAACACTGGGGCTTTCTTT. Looking up the rest from reference TRBV5-6 and TRBJ1-1 gives the full variable domain: DAGVTQSPTHLIKTRGQQVTLRCSPKSGHDTVSWYQQALGQGPQFIFQYYEEEERQRGNFPDRFSGHQFPNYSSELNVNALLLGDSALYLCASSPIDRNTGAFFGQGTRLTVV.